This T cell receptor (beta chain) is from a study of regulatory and conventional T cells in RAG deficiency. In the case of this clone: The antigen remains unidentified.

TCRdb's copy holds only in-frame clones and misses some; the assay was immunoSEQ multiplex PCR. The sample lists around 30,000 clones, about 90% occurring once. Study findings and constraints: Shorter CDR3s in all patient subsets; >80% Treg-Tconv overlap in Omenn. RAG-deficient patients showed markedly lower Shannon entropy and higher Simpson indices than control T-cell subsets.

This CDR3 has 16 residues. V was cut by 3 bases and J by 1 base, with 16 bases left in between. Germline V gene lookup returns CDR1 SGHDT and CDR2 YYEEEE. This sample also belongs to another study, concerning regulatory T cells. That paper notes: Amplification used 52 TRBV primers and 13 TRBJ primers. In patients, unique TRB V-J pairs were restricted and V/J usage skewed, especially in Tregs.

This chain uses TRBV5-6 with TRBJ1-1, with D unresolved. Material: CD8+ T cells sorted from blood. This TCR was sampled from a human donor in good health. CDR3: CASSSVVGPSNTEAFF. CDR3 DNA: TGTGCCAGCAGCTCGGTCGTTGGACCCTCGAACACTGAAGCTTTCTTT.